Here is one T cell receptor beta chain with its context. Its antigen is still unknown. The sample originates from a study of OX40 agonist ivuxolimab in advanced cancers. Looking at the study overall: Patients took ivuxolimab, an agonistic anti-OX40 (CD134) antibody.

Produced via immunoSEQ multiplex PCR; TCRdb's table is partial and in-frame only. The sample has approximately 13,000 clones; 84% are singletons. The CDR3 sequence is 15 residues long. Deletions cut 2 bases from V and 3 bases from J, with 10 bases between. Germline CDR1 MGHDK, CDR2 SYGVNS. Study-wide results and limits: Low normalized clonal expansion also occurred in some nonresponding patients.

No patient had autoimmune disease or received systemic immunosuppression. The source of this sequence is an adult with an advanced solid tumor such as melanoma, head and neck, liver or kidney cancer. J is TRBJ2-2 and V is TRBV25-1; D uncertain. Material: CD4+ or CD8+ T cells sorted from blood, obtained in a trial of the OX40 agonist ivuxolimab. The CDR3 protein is CASSELTFDTGELFF. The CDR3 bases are TGTGCCAGCAGTGAACTGACGTTCGACACCGGGGAGCTGTTTTTT.